This paragraph reports one T cell receptor beta chain. Its antigen remains unknown. TCRdb passed the reads through MiXCR, listing each CDR3 protein once. The sample holds 570,000 or so distinct CDR3 sequences, approximately 40% seen once. This CDR3 is built from 16 residues. Losses at the gene ends were 0 bases for V and 4 bases for J; bases not matched to a gene: 6. Germline V gene sequence: CDR1 SGHTA, CDR2 FQGNSA. The data were obtained in a study of T cell repertoires in cytomegalovirus infection. The chain recombines TRBV7-2 with TRBJ2-1; TRBD2 matches 7 bases. The receptor was derived from a human donor in good health (CMV status not recorded). Some clones in this sample may be carry-over from other donors' samples. The sample consisted of cultured PBMCs, taken from culture after CMV antigen stimulation. CDR3 sequence (DNA): TGTGCCAGCAGCTTAGCGCCGGGGGGTGAGTACAATGAGCAGTTCTTC. This sequence encodes CASSLAPGGEYNEQFF.